Presented here are 8 T cell receptor beta chains from one specimen sequenced in a study of blood T cell repertoires in COVID-19. Some clones are missing from TCRdb's copy, which holds only in-frame ones; the method was immunoSEQ multiplex PCR. The table shows just under 350,000 clones, with over 70% occurring only once. The specimen sequenced was peripheral blood. The origin of the receptors is a man aged 25 to 40 with active or convalescent COVID-19.

V gene TRBV3-1 (or the pseudogene TRBV3-2) combines with J gene TRBJ2-3; unclear D gene. Trimming stripped 7 bases from V and 2 bases from J, with 13 bases between. CDR3 length: 14 amino acids. Looked up from germline, CDR1 is LGHDT and CDR2 is YNNKEL (reference sequence). This chain's CDR3 is CASNQAVNTDTQYF. In nucleotides, the CDR3 is TGTGCCAGCAACCAGGCGGTAAACACAGATACGCAGTATTTT.

V gene TRBV12-3 or TRBV12-4 combines with J gene TRBJ2-2, with D unclear. Trimming stripped 6 bases from V and 8 bases from J, with 13 bases between. This CDR3 region has 13 residues. The CDR3 DNA follows: TGTGCCAGCAGCCCTAGTATTCCGGGGGAGCTGTTTTTT. It encodes CASSPSIPGELFF.

The DNA of the CDR3 is TGCGCCAGCAGCCAAGTTGTAGGGGTGGGTCAGCCCCAGCATTTT. It encodes CASSQVVGVGQPQHF. The genes are TRBV4-1 and TRBJ1-5; possible D gene TRBD1, 5 bases. The V gene's germline CDR1 is MGHRA and CDR2 YSYEKL. The CDR3 is 15 residues long. The germline V and J ends were trimmed by 1 base and 6 bases, with 13 bases remaining between them.

The sample holds one count of this clone. This sample also contains other DNA sequences that code for the same CDR3. The chain recombines TRBV9 with TRBJ2-1; 12 bases agree with TRBD2. Trimming at V came to 2 bases and at J to 4 bases, leaving 4 bases not matched to a gene. Germline V gene sequence: CDR1 SGDLS, CDR2 YYNGEE. The CDR3 runs to 16 residues. The CDR3 loop reads CASSVTTSGGYNEQFF. CDR3 bases: TGTGCCAGCAGCGTTACGACTAGCGGGGGATACAATGAGCAGTTCTTC.

This clone was observed a handful of times. The V and J genes are TRBV27 and TRBJ1-5; perhaps TRBD1 as D (5 bases). V was clipped by 4 bases and J by 2 bases, with 12 bases between them. CDR3 length: 15 residues. The germline CDR1 and CDR2 sequences are MNHEY and SMNVEV (reference sequence). The CDR3 bases are TGTGCCAGCAGTTCCAGGGATGATGGCAATCAGCCCCAGCATTTT. Amino acid sequence: CASSSRDDGNQPQHF.

V is TRBV5-1 and J is TRBJ1-2; 7 bases fit TRBD1. The CDR3 runs to 15 residues. Germline V gives CDR1 SGHRS, CDR2 YFSETQ. J lost 4 bases, V lost 4 bases, and 10 bases had no gene match. DNA for the CDR3: TGCGCCAGCAGCACCGGGGACAGAGGGATCTATGGCTACACCTTC. This codes for CASSTGDRGIYGYTF.

This clone was counted a few times. This sequence joins TRBV3-1 (or the pseudogene TRBV3-2) and TRBJ1-2; possibly TRBD1 for D (5 bases). CDR3 length: 15 amino acids. Trimming took off 0 bases at V and 4 bases at J, with 12 bases between the two ends. Germline V gives CDR1 LGHDT, CDR2 YNNKEL (reference sequence). This CDR3 reads CASSQDRRQSYGYTF. The CDR3 nucleotides read TGTGCCAGCAGCCAAGATCGAAGACAGAGCTATGGCTACACCTTC.

The rearrangement joins TRBV9 to TRBJ2-2; D is perhaps TRBD1 (5 bases). V gave up 4 bases and J gave up 10 bases, with 11 bases separating them. The germline gives CDR1 SGDLS, CDR2 YYNGEE. The CDR3 has 12 residues. CDR3 nucleotides: TGTGCCAGCAGCCCCCAGGGTGTGGAGCTGTTTTTT. Amino acids: CASSPQGVELFF.